Sequencing of this T cell receptor beta chain was carried out in a study of blood T cells in healthy people across ages. Study observations and caveats: Compared with aged donors, long-lived donors showed fewer expanded clones, suggesting selection. A roughly linear age-dependent decrease characterized TCR beta diversity per million T cells.

The J segment lost 4 bases and the V segment lost 6 bases, leaving 10 bases of the junction unmatched. Germline V CDR1 and CDR2: SQVTM, ANQGSEA. This CDR3 comprises 14 residues. This clonotype was seen at least ten times. Its antigen is still unknown. Combining a sample-barcoded 5' primer with a J-beta primer mix, a second PCR ran for roughly 7 to 12 cycles. The template-switch adaptor was a 5' adaptor with 12 random nucleotides. It tagged each cDNA molecule. TCRdb redid the calling of the 5' RACE reads with MiXCR, one entry per CDR3 protein. This sample has about 620,000 distinct CDR3 sequences, with 52% found just once. Each donor supplied approximately 10 milliliters of peripheral blood.

The sample taken for sequencing was blood. The V and J genes are TRBV29-1 and TRBJ2-7; 9 nucleotides align to TRBD1. The receptor was isolated from an elderly woman in good health. CDR3 in amino acids: CSVFQGQGLYEQYF. DNA of the CDR3: TGCAGCGTCTTCCAGGGACAGGGACTTTACGAGCAGTACTTC.